This T cell receptor (beta chain) was identified during a study of cytomegalovirus exposure and HLA in healthy donors. Primers included in the PCR were 60 Vbeta and 13 Jbeta primers. This table comes from immunoSEQ multiplex PCR, and its TCRdb copy is limited to in-frame clones, with some not included. The table lists about 160,000 clones. The CDR3 totals 13 residues. Deletions cut 3 bases from V and 5 bases from J, with 11 bases between. Germline V gene lookup returns CDR1 SGHRS and CDR2 YFSETQ. The specimen was PBMCs. The TCR sequence derives from a man younger than 45 in good health and CMV-seronegative. The chain couples TRBV5-1 to TRBJ2-5; no clear D gene. CDR3 bases: TGCGCCAGCAGCTGGGCTTCCTATGAGACCCAGTACTTC. This gives the protein CASSWASYETQYF.